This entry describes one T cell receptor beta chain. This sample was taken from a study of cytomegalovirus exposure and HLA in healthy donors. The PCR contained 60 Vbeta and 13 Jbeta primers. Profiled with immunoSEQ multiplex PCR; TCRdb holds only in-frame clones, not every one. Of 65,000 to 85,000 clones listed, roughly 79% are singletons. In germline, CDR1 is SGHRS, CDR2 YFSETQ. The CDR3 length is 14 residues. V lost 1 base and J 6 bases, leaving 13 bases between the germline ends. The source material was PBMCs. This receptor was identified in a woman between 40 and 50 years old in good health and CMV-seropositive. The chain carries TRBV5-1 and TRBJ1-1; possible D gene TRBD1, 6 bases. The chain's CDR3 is CASSLSGDSAEAFF. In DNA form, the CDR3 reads TGCGCCAGCAGCTTGTCAGGGGATAGCGCTGAAGCTTTCTTT.